This entry lists 26 T cell receptor beta chains sequenced from one sample in a study of blood T cell repertoires in COVID-19. Libraries were prepared by immunoSEQ multiplex PCR; TCRdb keeps only in-frame clonotypes and omits some of them. The sample holds approximately 300,000 clones, approximately 90% seen once. Sequencing was carried out using peripheral blood. These receptors all stem from a woman in her thirties with COVID-19, enrolled during active disease.

The chain combines TRBV4-1 with TRBJ2-7, with 7 bases aligning to TRBD2. Germline trimming cut 1 base from V and 2 bases from J; bases unmatched to any gene: 11. Germline CDR1 is MGHRA and CDR2 is YSYEKL. This CDR3 has 17 residues. This CDR3 reads CASSQGMGGFLPYEQYF. In nucleotides, the CDR3 is TGCGCCAGCAGCCAAGGGATGGGAGGGTTTCTCCCCTACGAGCAGTACTTC.

The chain recombines TRBV7-2 with TRBJ2-7; D is ambiguous. Germline V gene lookup returns CDR1 SGHTA and CDR2 FQGNSA. Trimming stripped 8 bases from V and 0 bases from J, with 14 bases between. The CDR3 has 14 amino acids. CDR3 in amino acids: CASRRDLPSYEQYF. Written as DNA, the CDR3 is TGTGCCAGCCGTCGAGACTTGCCCTCCTACGAGCAGTACTTC.

The V and J genes are TRBV20-1 and TRBJ1-2; the D gene is possibly TRBD1 (6 bases). Trimming took 3 bases from V and 4 from J, leaving 12 bases between them. The CDR3 length is 13 residues. CDR1 DFQATT and CDR2 SNEGSKA come from the germline V gene (reference sequence). The CDR3 DNA reads as TGCAGTGCTAGTGAGACAGGTCCCTATGGCTACACCTTC. It specifies CSASETGPYGYTF.

On this clone itself: The same CDR3 can be traced to other DNA sequences in this sample. V and J are TRBV6-5 and TRBJ1-2; TRBD1 matches 9 bases. V was clipped by 5 bases and J by 8 bases; unmatched bases: 3. Germline V CDR1 and CDR2: MNHEY, SVGAGI. The CDR3 covers 12 residues. The CDR3 spells CASSRTGEGYTF. The CDR3 region has the DNA TGTGCCAGCAGTCGGACAGGGGAAGGCTACACCTTC.

The V gene is TRBV2, the J gene TRBJ2-7; TRBD2 might be the D (6 bases). The CDR3 contains 14 residues. V lost 3 bases and J 3 bases, leaving 12 bases between the germline ends. Germline values: CDR1 SNHLY, CDR2 FYNNEI. CDR3: CASSEGGYGYEQYF. Written as DNA, the CDR3 is TGTGCCAGCAGTGAGGGAGGTTACGGCTACGAGCAGTACTTC. The variable domain in full, completed from reference TRBV2 and TRBJ2-7, reads EPEVTQTPSHQVTQMGQEVILRCVPISNHLYFYWYRQILGQKVEFLVSFYNNEISEKSEIFDDQFSVERPDGSNFTLKIRSTKLEDSAMYFCASSEGGYGYEQYFGPGTRLTVT.

J is TRBJ2-5 and V is TRBV5-4, with D perhaps matching TRBD2 (5 bases). CDR1 is SGHNT and CDR2 is YYREEE in the germline V gene (reference sequence). This CDR3 is built from 15 residues. V dropped 0 bases and J dropped 5 bases, with 14 bases sitting between them. CDR3 in amino acids: CASSLASGQRETQYF. As DNA, the CDR3 is TGTGCCAGCAGCTTGGCGTCCGGTCAGCGGGAGACCCAGTACTTC.

The chain joins TRBV27 to TRBJ1-1; tentatively, D is TRBD1 (5 bases). Germline-derived CDR1 and CDR2 are MNHEY and SMNVEV (reference sequence). The CDR3 sequence is 12 residues long. V dropped 2 bases and J dropped 9 bases, with 10 bases sitting between them. The chain's CDR3 is CASSLGQGKAFF. The CDR3 DNA is TGTGCCAGCAGTTTAGGGCAGGGTAAAGCTTTCTTT.

CDR3 amino acids: CASTKKGSGTGNTIYF. CDR3 sequence (DNA): TGTGCCAGCACCAAAAAAGGTTCGGGGACTGGAAACACCATATATTTT. The chain employs TRBV7-6 and TRBJ1-3, with unresolved D. From germline, CDR1 is SGHVS and CDR2 FNYEAQ. This CDR3 has 16 amino acids. Trimming stripped 7 bases from V and 2 bases from J, with 18 bases between.

The chain employs TRBV19 and TRBJ2-2; maybe TRBD1 (5 bases). The CDR3 length is 16 residues. From germline, CDR1 is LNHDA and CDR2 SQIVND (reference sequence). The ends were cut back, 1 base at V and 2 bases at J, with 11 bases in the middle. The CDR3 sequence is CASSIGGQANTGELFF. The CDR3 region has the DNA TGTGCCAGTAGTATAGGGGGCCAAGCTAACACCGGGGAGCTGTTTTTT.

This chain links TRBV10-3 with TRBJ1-2; D is undetermined. The CDR3 totals 15 residues. CDR1 is ENHRY, CDR2 SYGVKD, per germline. V was pared by 0 bases and J by 4 bases, with 12 bases between. The CDR3 sequence is CAISESEVVGYGYTF. The CDR3 region has the DNA TGTGCCATCAGTGAGTCAGAGGTAGTAGGCTATGGCTACACCTTC.

This clone was seen a handful of times. The chain combines TRBV28 with TRBJ1-5; D gene uncertain. From germline, CDR1 is MDHEN and CDR2 SYDVKM. The CDR3 covers 14 residues. V lost 5 bases and J lost 7, with 15 bases in between. As DNA, the CDR3 is TGTGCCAGCAGTCGGGGTCTCGGGGAGCAGCCCCAGCATTTT. It encodes CASSRGLGEQPQHF.

The V gene is TRBV28, the J gene TRBJ2-1; 7 bases match TRBD2. Germline trimming cut 6 bases from V and 4 bases from J; bases unmatched to any gene: 12. In germline, CDR1 is MDHEN, CDR2 SYDVKM. The length of the CDR3 is 16 residues. The CDR3 protein is CASSPFASGPYNEQFF. For the CDR3, the DNA is TGTGCCAGCAGCCCCTTTGCTAGCGGACCTTACAATGAGCAGTTCTTC. Full variable domain (missing parts from reference TRBV28 and TRBJ2-1): DVKVTQSSRYLVKRTGEKVFLECVQDMDHENMFWYRQDPGLGLRLIYFSYDVKMKEKGDIPEGYSVSREKKERFSLILESASTNQTSMYLCASSPFASGPYNEQFFGPGTRLTVL.

The V call is TRBV7-9, the J call TRBJ2-1, with a possible D match to TRBD1 (5 bases). Germline lookup yields CDR1 SEHNR and CDR2 FQNEAQ (reference sequence). The CDR3 covers 11 residues. The V end lost 6 bases, the J end lost 12 bases, and 12 bases lay between the germline ends. The CDR3 DNA is TGTGCCAGCAGATCAGGGCTCCGGCAGTTCTTC. It codes for CASRSGLRQFF.

The chain combines TRBV18 with TRBJ2-7, with TRBD2 matching over 11 bases. The CDR3 sequence is 15 residues long. After removal of 3 bases from V and 4 bases from J, the junction contained 5 bases not matched to a gene. Germline CDR1 KGHSH, CDR2 LQKENI. As DNA, the CDR3 is TGTGCCAGCTCACCTTCCGGGACTAGCGGATACGAGCAGTACTTC. Protein: CASSPSGTSGYEQYF.

The table lists this clone with a count of one. The genes are TRBV2 and TRBJ2-1; D perhaps matches TRBD1 (5 bases). Germline V gene sequence: CDR1 SNHLY, CDR2 FYNNEI. Trimming took off 2 bases at V and 4 bases at J, with 9 bases between the two ends. This CDR3 is built from 14 residues. Written as DNA, the CDR3 is TGTGCCAGCAGTGAAAAGACAGTATACAATGAGCAGTTCTTC. Translating gives CASSEKTVYNEQFF.

The chain is built from TRBV21-1 and TRBJ2-7; TRBD2, as called in the table, went unchecked against the DNA. TRBV21-1 represents a pseudogene. This CDR3 is built from 13 residues. CDR3 region: CASSKGLLYEQYF. The CDR3 DNA reads as TGTGCCAGCAGCAAGGGACTTCTCTACGAGCAGTACTTC.

This sequence joins TRBV7-2 and TRBJ2-7, with TRBD1 identical over 7 bases. The CDR3 has 11 residues. Germline trimming cut 8 bases from V and 3 bases from J; bases unmatched to any gene: 1. The germline gives CDR1 SGHTA, CDR2 FQGNSA. The CDR3 coding sequence is TGTGCCAGCGGACAGGTCTACGAGCAGTACTTC. Translated, it gives CASGQVYEQYF.

This clone turned up a few times. V and J are TRBV11-2 and TRBJ2-1, with 15 nucleotides matching TRBD2. The V and J ends lost 1 base and 4 bases, in that order; junction bases with no gene match: 2. This CDR3 has 17 residues. Germline assignment: CDR1 SGHAT and CDR2 FQNNGV. Here the CDR3 reads CASSLAGLAGGYNEQFF. The CDR3 DNA sequence: TGTGCCAGCAGCTTAGCCGGACTAGCGGGAGGGTACAATGAGCAGTTCTTC.

The DNA of the CDR3 is TGTGCCAGCAGCCCTGTGAGGGTTTGGTATGGCTACACCTTC. This sequence encodes CASSPVRVWYGYTF. The rearrangement uses TRBV28 and TRBJ1-2; D is uncertain. Trimming pared 6 bases from V and 5 bases from J, leaving 16 bases between. The CDR3 is 14 residues long. CDR1 and CDR2 from the germline V gene are MDHEN and SYDVKM.

The chain uses TRBV5-5 and TRBJ2-1, with 13 positions matching TRBD2. With V trimmed by 0 bases and J by 6 bases, 0 bases remained unmatched. The CDR3 is 15 amino acids. In germline, CDR1 is SGHKS, CDR2 YYEKEE (reference sequence). CDR3 sequence (DNA): TGTGCCAGCAGCTTGGGGACTAGCGGGAGCAATGAGCAGTTCTTC. This gives the protein CASSLGTSGSNEQFF. Full variable domain (rest looked up from reference TRBV5-5 and TRBJ2-1): DAGVTQSPTHLIKTRGQQVTLRCSPISGHKSVSWYQQVLGQGPQFIFQYYEKEERGRGNFPDRFSARQFPNYSSELNVNALLLGDSALYLCASSLGTSGSNEQFFGPGTRLTVL.

The chain links TRBV30 to TRBJ2-5; a weak D match, TRBD2 (5 bases). Trimming stripped 2 bases from V and 2 bases from J, with 18 bases between. The CDR3 totals 16 residues. Germline CDR1 and CDR2: GTSNPN and SVGIG (reference sequence). CDR3 in DNA: TGTGCCTGGAGTCCTGGGCAGCGCGGGTCACAAGAGACCCAGTACTTC. It translates to CAWSPGQRGSQETQYF.

J is TRBJ2-5 and V is TRBV18; perhaps TRBD1 as D (6 bases). CDR1 is KGHSH and CDR2 is LQKENI in the germline V gene. This CDR3 region has 13 residues. The V end lost 6 bases, the J end lost 3 bases, and 11 bases lay between the germline ends. CDR3 DNA sequence: TGTGCCAGCTCTCCAGCAGGGGAAGAGACCCAGTACTTC. Protein product: CASSPAGEETQYF.

This clone came up many times. This chain uses TRBV5-4 with TRBJ1-6; D is possibly TRBD1 (5 bases). The CDR3 loop spans 13 amino acids. The germline V and J ends were trimmed by 2 bases and 9 bases, with 9 bases remaining between them. Germline V gene sequence: CDR1 SGHNT, CDR2 YYREEE (reference sequence). The CDR3 protein is CASSFIGGSPLHF. Here the CDR3 DNA reads TGTGCCAGCAGCTTTATCGGGGGTTCACCCCTCCACTTT.

This clone appeared once. The J gene is TRBJ1-1, the V gene TRBV5-8; D not resolved. Trimming took 4 bases from V and 0 from J, leaving 7 bases between them. There are 13 residues in the CDR3. The V gene's germline CDR1 is SGHTS and CDR2 YDEGEE. The CDR3 sequence: CASSVSVNTEAFF. CDR3 in DNA: TGTGCCAGCAGCGTAAGCGTGAACACTGAAGCTTTCTTT.

V usage is TRBV9 and J usage is TRBJ1-1; a weak D match, TRBD1 (6 bases). CDR3 length equals 14 residues. V lost 0 bases, J lost 5 bases, and 11 bases lay in between. Germline assignment: CDR1 SGDLS and CDR2 YYNGEE. The DNA of the CDR3 is TGTGCCAGCAGCGTAGCTGGGCAGGGGACTGAAGCTTTCTTT. Translating gives CASSVAGQGTEAFF.

This clone was counted a single time. V usage is TRBV7-3 and J usage is TRBJ1-1, with D tentatively TRBD1 (5 bases). Germline V gene data show CDR1 as SGHTA and CDR2 as FQGTGA. The V end was cut by 2 bases, the J end by 4 bases, with 11 bases between. The CDR3 spans 14 residues. The DNA of the CDR3 is TGTGCCAGCAGCTTAGGGGCAGGGCGCACTGAAGCTTTCTTT. It is translated as CASSLGAGRTEAFF.